The 24 T cell receptor beta chains listed next were all sequenced from one sample in a study of response to subunit inactivated influenza vaccine. TCRdb re-derived calls from the RT-PCR reads in MiXCR, one entry per CDR3 protein. Altogether about 500,000 distinct CDR3 sequences are present, over 10% being singletons, with the ten largest covering around 14%. The starting material was PBMCs from blood, obtained 45 days after vaccination. These receptors originate from a man in his fifties who received an inactivated influenza vaccine.

For the CDR3, the DNA is TGTGCCAGCAGCCAAGAAAGCGGGAGTCAGGATGAGCAGTTCTTC. Protein sequence: CASSQESGSQDEQFF. The rearrangement joins TRBV4-2 to TRBJ2-1; TRBD2 matches 8 bases. With V trimmed by 0 bases and J by 8 bases, 6 bases remained unmatched. Germline loops: CDR1 LGHNA, CDR2 YNFKEQ. This CDR3 is built from 15 residues.

The chain combines TRBV20-1 with TRBJ2-4; the D is unclear. Germline V gene sequence: CDR1 DFQATT, CDR2 SNEGSKA (reference sequence). The CDR3 contains 13 residues. Trimming took 3 bases from V and 1 from J, leaving 7 bases between them. CDR3 region: CSASPPAKNIQYF. CDR3 in DNA: TGCAGTGCTAGTCCCCCCGCCAAAAACATTCAGTACTTC.

This clonotype has just a few counts. The chain has TRBV20-1 and TRBJ1-1; D possibly corresponds to TRBD1 (6 bases). This CDR3 contains 14 residues. V was trimmed by 6 bases and J by 2 bases, leaving 16 bases between them. Per germline, CDR1 DFQATT and CDR2 SNEGSKA (reference sequence). CDR3 in amino acids: CSAGRGAANTEAFF. For the CDR3, the DNA is TGCAGTGCCGGAAGGGGGGCGGCTAACACTGAAGCTTTCTTT.

J is TRBJ2-3 and V is TRBV29-1; 7 bases line up with TRBD1. From germline, CDR1 is SQVTM and CDR2 ANQGSEA. V was clipped by 7 bases and J by 4 bases; unmatched bases: 8. The CDR3 is 13 residues long. The CDR3 sequence: CSALQGWADTQYF. CDR3 nucleotides: TGCAGCGCACTACAGGGGTGGGCAGATACGCAGTATTTT.

The chain carries TRBV11-2 and TRBJ2-1; no clear D gene. Trimming stripped 5 bases from V and 8 bases from J, with 13 bases between. The CDR3 length is 13 residues. Germline CDR1 is SGHAT and CDR2 is FQNNGV. This chain's CDR3 is CASSNDWFDEQFF. CDR3 nucleotides: TGTGCCAGCAGCAACGACTGGTTCGATGAGCAGTTCTTC. The full variable domain, its missing parts supplied by reference TRBV11-2 and TRBJ2-1, is EAGVAQSPRYKIIEKRQSVAFWCNPISGHATLYWYQQILGQGPKLLIQFQNNGVVDDSQLPKDRFSAERLKGVDSTLKIQPAKLEDSAVYLCASSNDWFDEQFFGPGTRLTVL.

The gene calls are TRBV24-1 and TRBJ2-1, with D tentatively TRBD1 (6 bases). The germline CDR1 and CDR2 sequences are KGHDR and SFDVKD. V was trimmed by 4 bases and J by 8 bases, leaving 23 bases between them. The CDR3 spans 17 residues. CDR3 DNA sequence: TGTGCCACCAGTGAGCCTGGGACACTAAAGGGTATGGATGAGCAGTTCTTC. As protein: CATSEPGTLKGMDEQFF.

This clonotype was counted only a few times. The genes are TRBV20-1 and TRBJ2-7; 13 bases align to TRBD2. There are 14 residues in the CDR3. CDR1 is DFQATT, CDR2 SNEGSKA, per germline (reference sequence). J lost 5 bases, V lost 4 bases, and 5 bases had no gene match. CDR3 region: CSATGLAGRHEQYF. The CDR3, as DNA: TGCAGTGCTACGGGACTAGCGGGAAGACACGAGCAGTACTTC.

The gene calls are TRBV29-1 and TRBJ2-2; D unresolved. The CDR3 runs to 15 residues. The V end was cut by 4 bases, the J end by 0 bases, with 12 bases between. Looked up from germline, CDR1 is SQVTM and CDR2 is ANQGSEA. The CDR3 DNA reads TGCAGCGTTGGAATTGGACGGGCGAACACCGGGGAGCTGTTTTTT. Translated, it gives CSVGIGRANTGELFF.

The chain links TRBV7-9 to TRBJ2-7, with D perhaps TRBD1 or TRBD2 (5 bases each). CDR3 size: 13 residues. V was clipped by 10 bases and J by 6 bases, with 19 bases between them. The V gene's germline CDR1 is SEHNR and CDR2 FQNEAQ (reference sequence). The CDR3 coding sequence is TGTGCCACCCAGGGACGAGGTTGGGGCGAGCAGTACTTC. Residues: CATQGRGWGEQYF.

V gene TRBV3-1 combines with J gene TRBJ2-3; 13 nucleotides align to TRBD2. V lost 2 bases to trimming and J lost 4 bases; unmatched junction nucleotides: 3. The CDR3 covers 16 residues. Germline loops: CDR1 LGHDT, CDR2 YNNKEL (reference sequence). The CDR3 DNA sequence: TGTGCCAGCAGCCAAAGGACTAGCGGGAGAGCAGATACGCAGTATTTT. Translated, it gives CASSQRTSGRADTQYF.

The chain's CDR3 is CATSAGAQAFF. The CDR3 DNA follows: TGTGCCACCAGTGCCGGGGCTCAGGCGTTCTTC. The chain has TRBV24-1 and TRBJ2-1; the D call may be TRBD1 or TRBD2 (5 bases each). Germline values: CDR1 KGHDR, CDR2 SFDVKD. CDR3 length: 11 residues. The ends were cut back, 5 bases at V and 15 bases at J, with 13 bases in the middle.

This clonotype was counted only a few times. V usage is TRBV3-1 and J usage is TRBJ2-1; the D gene is possibly TRBD2 (7 bases). This CDR3 spans 17 amino acids. Between the trimmed V and J ends, which lost 0 bases and 8 bases, there was a span of 20 bases. CDR1 LGHDT and CDR2 YNNKEL come from the germline V gene (reference sequence). Here the CDR3 reads CASSQDPPAGAWDEQFF. The CDR3 region has the DNA TGTGCCAGCAGCCAAGATCCTCCCGCGGGGGCTTGGGATGAGCAGTTCTTC.

This clonotype was counted a few times. The genes are TRBV5-1 and TRBJ2-2, with a weak D call TRBD2 (7 bases). The CDR3 has 16 residues. Germline lookup yields CDR1 SGHRS and CDR2 YFSETQ. V was trimmed by 1 base and J by 5 bases, leaving 15 bases between them. The CDR3 here is CASSLIGGATTGELFF. The CDR3 DNA sequence: TGCGCCAGCAGCTTGATTGGGGGGGCGACGACCGGGGAGCTGTTTTTT.

The chain is built from TRBV28 and TRBJ1-6; TRBD1 matches 9 bases. J was trimmed by 7 bases and V by 3 bases; bases with no gene match: 4. This CDR3 is built from 15 residues. Per germline, CDR1 MDHEN and CDR2 SYDVKM. This chain's CDR3 is CASSFGGTGNSPLHF. In DNA, the CDR3 is TGTGCCAGCAGTTTTGGCGGGACAGGGAATTCACCCCTCCACTTT.

This clonotype was counted a single time. The J gene is TRBJ2-7, the V gene TRBV5-6; D remains unclear. The CDR3 sequence is 14 residues long. Trimming pared 4 bases from V and 4 bases from J, leaving 15 bases between. The V gene's germline CDR1 is SGHDT and CDR2 YYEEEE. CDR3: CASSRAIKGYEQYF. CDR3 DNA: TGTGCCAGCAGCCGGGCGATTAAGGGATACGAGCAGTACTTC.

This chain uses TRBV5-1 with TRBJ2-7; tentatively, D is TRBD2 (6 bases). Trimming took off 4 bases at V and 6 bases at J, with 20 bases between the two ends. Germline assignment: CDR1 SGHRS and CDR2 YFSETQ. This CDR3 is built from 15 residues. This CDR3 is CASSRGYAGAGEQYF. The CDR3, as DNA: TGCGCCAGCAGCCGGGGGTACGCAGGCGCCGGCGAGCAGTACTTC.

V and J are TRBV11-1 and TRBJ1-1; 11 bases agree with TRBD1. The CDR3 is 18 amino acids. CDR1 SGHAT and CDR2 FQDESV come from the germline V gene (reference sequence). V lost 3 bases to trimming and J lost 4 bases; unmatched junction nucleotides: 13. The CDR3 region is CASSFAGTGGMFGTEAFF. CDR3 nucleotides: TGTGCCAGCAGCTTCGCAGGGACAGGGGGGATGTTTGGCACTGAAGCTTTCTTT.

The V and J genes are TRBV2 and TRBJ1-5; D uncertain. Germline V CDR1 and CDR2: SNHLY, FYNNEI. With 8 bases removed from V and 4 bases from J, the gap between germline ends came to 18 bases. The CDR3 contains 15 residues. The CDR3 bases are TGTGCCAGCGCAGGAACGGGGATTGTAAATCAGCCCCAGCATTTT. It is translated as CASAGTGIVNQPQHF.

This clonotype came up a few times. The chain carries TRBV24-1 and TRBJ2-7, with D unresolved. V was shortened by 3 bases and J by 2 bases, with 13 bases between the two germline ends. CDR3 length: 15 amino acids. Per germline, CDR1 KGHDR and CDR2 SFDVKD. The CDR3 DNA follows: TGTGCCACCAGTGATACGCAGAAAGACCCCTACGAGCAGTACTTC. Protein: CATSDTQKDPYEQYF.

DNA of the CDR3: TGCAGTGCTAGAGCACTAACCGGGACTAGCGAGACTTACGAGCAGTACTTC. This sequence encodes CSARALTGTSETYEQYF. The chain combines TRBV20-1 with TRBJ2-7, with 10 bases fitting TRBD2. The CDR3 is 17 amino acids. The V segment lost 1 base and the J segment 4 bases; nucleotides outside the gene matches: 13. The germline CDR1 and CDR2 sequences are DFQATT and SNEGSKA (reference sequence).

This clonotype was found many times. The chain employs TRBV12-3 or TRBV12-4 and TRBJ2-2; 9 positions match TRBD1. With V trimmed by 3 bases and J by 5 bases, 4 bases remained unmatched. This CDR3 region has 15 residues. CDR3 in DNA: TGTGCCAGCAGTTTTGACAGGGGGAGTACCGGGGAGCTGTTTTTT. Its protein product is CASSFDRGSTGELFF.

This clonotype was observed many times. The CDR3 coding sequence is TGTGCCAGCAGTCCTACAGGTCGCTACGAGCAGTACTTC. Its translation is CASSPTGRYEQYF. J is TRBJ2-7 and V is TRBV6-1; a weak D match, TRBD1 (5 bases). V shed 5 bases and J shed 3 bases, with 11 bases lying between them. The CDR3 length is 13 residues. The V gene's germline CDR1 is MNHNS and CDR2 SASEGT.

The chain carries TRBV20-1 and TRBJ1-2, with D possibly being TRBD1 (5 bases). Germline V gene sequence: CDR1 DFQATT, CDR2 SNEGSKA (reference sequence). With 4 bases removed from V and 7 bases from J, the gap between germline ends came to 10 bases. This CDR3 contains 11 residues. CDR3 coding DNA: TGCAGTGCTAAACCAGGGATTGGCTACACCTTC. It yields the protein CSAKPGIGYTF.

This clonotype has at least ten counts. The J gene is TRBJ2-3, the V gene TRBV28, with D unresolved. The CDR3 length is 11 residues. The V end lost 10 bases, the J end lost 4 bases, and 9 bases lay between the germline ends. From germline, CDR1 is MDHEN and CDR2 SYDVKM. The CDR3 DNA sequence: TGTGCCATCCAGTTTTCAGATACGCAGTATTTT. Protein: CAIQFSDTQYF.